These 20 T cell receptor beta chains came from one sample sequenced in a study of blood T cell repertoires in COVID-19. TCRdb's table, derived via immunoSEQ multiplex PCR, lists solely in-frame clones and lacks some. Counted here are 250,000 to 300,000 clones, 75% to 90% occurring once; the ten biggest clones make up less than 6%. Material: peripheral blood. These receptors were collected from a man aged 60 to 75 who had recovered from COVID-19.

This chain links TRBV6-5 with TRBJ1-5, with D possibly TRBD1 on 6 matching bases. The germline CDR1 and CDR2 sequences are MNHEY and SVGAGI. Trimming left V 5 bases short and J 3 bases short, with 14 bases between. The CDR3 runs to 15 residues. CDR3 nucleotide sequence: TGTGCCAGCAGTCTAGTAGGACAGCCCAATCAGCCCCAGCATTTT. Amino acid sequence: CASSLVGQPNQPQHF.

This clone has just one count. The J gene is TRBJ2-3, the V gene TRBV7-9, with TRBD1 matching over 8 bases. Germline lookup yields CDR1 SEHNR and CDR2 FQNEAQ (reference sequence). The CDR3 length is 16 residues. V lost 1 base to trimming and J lost 1 base; unmatched junction nucleotides: 4. Written as DNA, the CDR3 is TGTGCCAGCAGCTTAGGGGCGGGACAGGGCACAGATACGCAGTATTTT. Its translation: CASSLGAGQGTDTQYF.

The chain links TRBV28 to TRBJ1-1; D not resolved. V shed 6 bases and J shed 6 bases, with 11 bases lying between them. The CDR3 extends over 12 amino acids. Germline V lookup: CDR1 MDHEN, CDR2 SYDVKM. DNA of the CDR3: TGTGCCAGCAGCCACCTCCGGGCTGAAGCTTTCTTT. Encoded protein: CASSHLRAEAFF.

This chain links TRBV14 with TRBJ2-4; D is ambiguous. There are 14 residues in the CDR3. Germline V gives CDR1 SGHDN, CDR2 FVKESK. V dropped 3 bases and J dropped 0 bases, with 6 bases sitting between them. In DNA form, the CDR3 reads TGTGCCAGCAGCCATGAGGTAGCCAAAAACATTCAGTACTTC. Its protein is CASSHEVAKNIQYF.

The chain recombines TRBV5-5 with TRBJ1-3, with 8 bases matching TRBD1. Germline V CDR1 and CDR2: SGHKS, YYEKEE (reference sequence). The V and J ends lost 4 bases and 3 bases, in that order; junction bases with no gene match: 15. The CDR3 runs 18 residues. This CDR3 is CASSTGTGALFRGNTIYF. Here the CDR3 DNA reads TGTGCCAGCAGCACCGGGACAGGTGCCCTCTTTCGTGGAAACACCATATATTTT.

V gene TRBV6-6 combines with J gene TRBJ2-5, with TRBD1 matching 7 bases. The CDR3 has 14 amino acids. Germline-derived CDR1 and CDR2 are MNHNY and SVGAGI (reference sequence). Trimming cost V 6 bases and J 1 base; bases outside gene matches: 5. CDR3 amino acids: CASRLDRFQETQYF. DNA for the CDR3: TGTGCCAGCAGGCTGGACAGGTTCCAAGAGACCCAGTACTTC.

This chain links TRBV6-5 with TRBJ1-6; TRBD1 is a possible D gene (5 bases). The V gene lost 6 bases and the J gene lost 11 bases, with 17 bases spanning the gap. This CDR3 spans 14 amino acids. In germline, CDR1 is MNHEY, CDR2 SVGAGI. DNA for the CDR3: TGTGCCAGCAGCCCCGACAGCCGAAGTCCACCCCTCCACTTT. Translating it yields CASSPDSRSPPLHF.

The chain recombines TRBV29-1 with TRBJ1-5, with unresolved D. Germline CDR1 reads SQVTM; CDR2 reads ANQGSEA. Trimming stripped 3 bases from V and 3 bases from J, with 9 bases between. This CDR3 spans 13 amino acids. CDR3 in amino acids: CSVDQGVNQPQHF. DNA of the CDR3: TGCAGCGTTGACCAAGGAGTCAATCAGCCCCAGCATTTT. Drawing the rest from reference TRBV29-1 and TRBJ1-5, the complete variable domain is SAVISQKPSRDICQRGTSLTIQCQVDSQVTMMFWYRQQPGQSLTLIATANQGSEATYESGFVIDKFPISRPNLTFSTLTVSNMSPEDSSIYLCSVDQGVNQPQHFGDGTRLSIL.

This chain uses TRBV2 with TRBJ2-7; TRBD1 aligns across 8 bases. V lost 6 bases and J lost 5; bases outside the gene matches: 3. The CDR3 contains 12 residues. Germline loops: CDR1 SNHLY, CDR2 FYNNEI. As DNA, the CDR3 is TGTGCCAGCAGCCTGACAGGGGACGAGCAGTACTTC. Its translation is CASSLTGDEQYF.

This clone was observed a handful of times. This chain uses TRBV3-1 (or the pseudogene TRBV3-2) with TRBJ1-4, with no clear D. Germline V gene lookup returns CDR1 LGHDT and CDR2 YNNKEL (reference sequence). The CDR3 loop spans 14 amino acids. V lost 4 bases to trimming and J lost 8 bases, with 14 bases between them. The CDR3 is CASSPQNSGEKLFF. For the CDR3, the DNA is TGTGCCAGCAGCCCGCAGAACTCAGGAGAAAAACTGTTTTTT.

This clone was counted a few times. J is TRBJ2-3 and V is TRBV7-3; possible D gene TRBD2, 5 bases. In germline, CDR1 is SGHTA, CDR2 FQGTGA. The V end lost 5 bases, the J end lost 7 bases, and 10 bases lay between the germline ends. The CDR3 is 12 amino acids. The CDR3, as DNA: TGTGCCAGCAGCCCGGGGTCTTATACGCAGTATTTT. Protein product: CASSPGSYTQYF.

The chain combines TRBV14 with TRBJ2-5; D possibly corresponds to TRBD1 (5 bases). The CDR3 is made up of 14 amino acids. Per germline, CDR1 SGHDN and CDR2 FVKESK. V gave up 1 base and J gave up 5 bases, with 11 bases separating them. Here the CDR3 DNA reads TGTGCCAGCAGCCAAGTAGGGGTTTGGGAGACCCAGTACTTC. Its protein is CASSQVGVWETQYF.

V usage is TRBV19 and J usage is TRBJ2-1; D perhaps matches TRBD1 (6 bases). From germline, CDR1 is LNHDA and CDR2 SQIVND (reference sequence). V dropped 2 bases and J dropped 6 bases, with 8 bases sitting between them. The CDR3 loop spans 13 amino acids. The CDR3 loop reads CASSIQGTNEQFF. The CDR3 DNA reads as TGTGCCAGTAGTATACAGGGGACCAATGAGCAGTTCTTC.

This CDR3 reads CASSSPGTGSYEQYF. For the CDR3, the DNA is TGTGCCAGCAGTTCTCCCGGGACAGGGTCCTACGAGCAGTACTTC. V usage is TRBV28 and J usage is TRBJ2-7; 9 positions agree with TRBD1. The CDR3 sequence is 15 residues long. The V segment lost 4 bases and the J segment 1 base; nucleotides outside the gene matches: 5. Germline loops: CDR1 MDHEN, CDR2 SYDVKM.

The chain links TRBV19 to TRBJ2-2; 7 bases fit TRBD1. The CDR3 is made up of 14 amino acids. The V and J ends lost 9 bases and 6 bases, in that order; junction bases with no gene match: 10. CDR1 and CDR2 from the germline V gene are LNHDA and SQIVND (reference sequence). This CDR3 reads CASQIDTGAGELFF. DNA of the CDR3: TGTGCCAGCCAAATAGATACAGGGGCCGGGGAGCTGTTTTTT.

The gene calls are TRBV12-3 or TRBV12-4 and TRBJ2-1; tentatively, D is TRBD1 (6 bases). The CDR3 totals 11 residues. Deletions cut 10 bases from V and 6 bases from J, with 10 bases between. DNA for the CDR3: TGTGCCACCGGACAGATCAATGAGCAGTTCTTC. As protein: CATGQINEQFF.

V usage is TRBV7-2 and J usage is TRBJ1-3; a possible D gene is TRBD1 (5 bases). From germline, CDR1 is SGHTA and CDR2 FQGNSA. Trimming stripped 5 bases from V and 2 bases from J, with 19 bases between. This CDR3 comprises 17 residues. In nucleotides, the CDR3 is TGTGCCAGCAGCCCGGGACTGCCTCGGCTTACTGGAAACACCATATATTTT. Translating it yields CASSPGLPRLTGNTIYF.

V usage is TRBV19 and J usage is TRBJ1-6; TRBD1 is a possible D gene (6 bases). Germline loops: CDR1 LNHDA, CDR2 SQIVND (reference sequence). The CDR3 has 16 amino acids. V was trimmed by 1 base and J by 7 bases, leaving 14 bases between them. This CDR3 is CASSIGIGQTNSPLHF. CDR3 sequence (DNA): TGTGCCAGTAGTATAGGGATAGGACAGACGAATTCACCCCTCCACTTT.

The rearrangement joins TRBV5-1 to TRBJ1-6; 10 bases map to TRBD1. Germline values: CDR1 SGHRS, CDR2 YFSETQ. The CDR3 covers 16 residues. J was trimmed by 7 bases and V by 4 bases; bases with no gene match: 8. The CDR3 nucleotides are TGCGCCAGCAGCACCCGGACAGGGGGATCGAATTCACCCCTCCACTTT. Residues: CASSTRTGGSNSPLHF.

The CDR3: CSVPPLGNLMDTEAFF. The CDR3 region has the DNA TGCAGCGTTCCCCCCCTCGGGAATCTGATGGACACTGAAGCTTTCTTT. The V call is TRBV29-1, the J call TRBJ1-1; no definite D call. This CDR3 has 16 residues. CDR1 is SQVTM and CDR2 is ANQGSEA in the germline V gene. V dropped 5 bases and J dropped 3 bases, with 22 bases sitting between them.